The next 5 T cell receptor beta chains were all read from a single sample in a study of control samples from healthy donors and cancer patients. The protocol was immunoSEQ multiplex PCR, while the TCRdb copy is restricted to in-frame clones and leaves out a portion. The sample comprises some 120,000 clones, about 95% of which are singletons, and about 3.5% rests with the top ten. Sequenced material: blood. The receptor set was obtained from a man aged 30 to 45 in good health.

J is TRBJ2-7 and V is TRBV19; D possibly corresponds to TRBD1 (6 bases). This CDR3 has 14 amino acids. CDR1 is LNHDA and CDR2 is SQIVND in the germline V gene (reference sequence). The V and J ends lost 7 bases and 6 bases respectively, with 19 bases between them. CDR3 bases: TGTGCCAGTACCCCTGGGGGCGCGTGGGGCGAGCAGTACTTC. Translated, it gives CASTPGGAWGEQYF.

J is TRBJ2-7 and V is TRBV4-3; 7 nucleotides match TRBD1. Germline V gives CDR1 LGHNA, CDR2 YSLEER. V shed 1 base and J 0 bases; nucleotides not matched to a gene: 6. The CDR3 has 16 residues. CDR3 sequence: CASSQGDRVGSYEQYF. The CDR3 nucleotides read TGCGCCAGCAGCCAAGGTGACAGGGTCGGCTCCTACGAGCAGTACTTC.

The chain employs TRBV30 and TRBJ1-6; D remains ambiguous. CDR3 size: 14 residues. The V gene's germline CDR1 is GTSNPN and CDR2 SVGIG (reference sequence). The DNA of the CDR3 is TGTGGCATGGTAGACACCCAGAGGAATTCACCCCTCCACTTT. Protein product: CGMVDTQRNSPLHF. The full variable domain, its missing parts supplied by reference TRBV30 and TRBJ1-6, is SQTIHQWPATLVQPVGSPLSLECTVEGTSNPNLYWYRQAAGRGLQLLFYSVGIGQISSEVPQNLSASRPQDRQFILSSKKLLLSDSGFYLCGMVDTQRNSPLHFGNGTRLTVT.

The rearrangement links TRBV7-9 to TRBJ1-1; unclear D gene. There are 15 residues in the CDR3. The V end was cut by 1 base, the J end by 4 bases, with 13 bases between. Looked up from germline, CDR1 is SEHNR and CDR2 is FQNEAQ (reference sequence). Here the CDR3 reads CASSLGGSPSTEAFF. Here the CDR3 DNA reads TGTGCCAGCAGCTTAGGTGGCAGCCCGAGCACTGAAGCTTTCTTT.

The chain couples TRBV30 to TRBJ1-2, with D maybe TRBD1 (5 bases). This CDR3 region has 11 residues. The V gene lost 5 bases and the J gene lost 1 base, with 5 bases spanning the gap. CDR1 GTSNPN and CDR2 SVGIG come from the germline V gene (reference sequence). As DNA, the CDR3 is TGTGCCTGGGACAGTAACTATGGCTACACCTTC. It encodes CAWDSNYGYTF. Full variable domain (missing parts from reference TRBV30 and TRBJ1-2): SQTIHQWPATLVQPVGSPLSLECTVEGTSNPNLYWYRQAAGRGLQLLFYSVGIGQISSEVPQNLSASRPQDRQFILSSKKLLLSDSGFYLCAWDSNYGYTFGSGTRLTVV.